Listed below are T cell receptor beta chains from one sample, sequenced in a study of beta chain features in type 1 diabetes. Clones were read by immunoSEQ multiplex PCR, and TCRdb kept only the in-frame ones, dropping some. Of 350,000 or so clones detected, about 20% appear once; the ten largest clones hold around 0.044%. Sequenced material: naive CD4+ T cells from blood. All receptors come from a young woman in good health. The CDR3 runs from the conserved cysteine through the conserved F or W. The D gene is left open where the match is weak. Rows give clone size only sometimes, using once, few, many, or a class for an expanded clone.

TRBD2 | TRBJ2-2 | TRBV7-2 | - | CASNTRGGYTGELFF | TGTGCCAGCAACACCCGGGGGGGTTACACCGGGGAGCTGTTTTTT
TRBD2 | TRBJ2-5 | TRBV5-1 | - | CASSLAGTSGETQYF | TGCGCCAGCAGCTTGGCCGGGACTAGCGGAGAGACCCAGTACTTC
- | TRBJ2-3 | TRBV9 | few | CASSAEAQGTDTQYF | TGTGCCAGCAGCGCCGAGGCCCAAGGCACAGATACGCAGTATTTT
- | TRBJ2-6 | TRBV7-9 | few | CASSQYPNTGANVLTF | TGTGCCAGCAGCCAGTACCCAAATACTGGGGCCAACGTCCTGACTTTC
- | TRBJ1-2 | TRBV5-6 | - | CASSYGGLVYGYTF | TGTGCCAGCAGCTACGGGGGACTTGTCTATGGCTACACCTTC
- | TRBJ2-7 | TRBV7-2 | - | CASSSRTSGREQYF | TGTGCCAGCAGTTCTCGGACGTCAGGGAGGGAGCAGTACTTC
TRBD1 | TRBJ2-3 | TRBV30 | - | CASYRGGTQYF | TGTGCCTCCTACAGGGGTGGTACGCAGTATTTT
TRBD2 | TRBJ2-1 | TRBV9 | - | CASSVGAGVNEQFF | TGTGCCAGCAGCGTAGGAGCGGGAGTTAATGAGCAGTTCTTC
- | TRBJ2-4 | TRBV7-2 | - | CASSPRLAKNIQYF | TGTGCCAGCTCCCCGCGGCTAGCCAAAAACATTCAGTACTTC
- | TRBJ1-2 | TRBV5-1 | once | CASSLVGGSGYTF | TGCGCCAGCAGCTTGGTCGGAGGGTCGGGCTACACCTTC
- | TRBJ1-2 | TRBV10-3 | few | CASMYEGPGASGYTF | TGTGCCAGCATGTACGAAGGGCCTGGGGCTTCTGGCTACACCTTC
TRBD1 | TRBJ1-5 | TRBV18 | few | CASSRQGEPQHF | TGTGCCAGCTCACGACAGGGAGAGCCCCAGCATTTT
- | TRBJ1-3 | TRBV30 | - | CAWSLQWAGNAIYF | TGTGCCTGGAGCTTACAGTGGGCTGGAAACGCCATATATTTT
TRBD1 | TRBJ2-7 | TRBV2 | few | CASSAGTVFVYEQYF | TGTGCCAGCAGCGCCGGGACAGTTTTCGTCTACGAGCAGTACTTC
TRBD1 | TRBJ1-1 | TRBV29-1 | few | CSAGQMNTEAFF | TGCAGCGCGGGACAGATGAACACTGAAGCTTTCTTT
TRBD1 | TRBJ2-5 | TRBV29-1 | - | CSAPDRAQETQYF | TGCAGCGCCCCCGACAGGGCCCAAGAGACCCAGTACTTC
- | TRBJ1-2 | TRBV18 | few | CASSPGGSYGYTF | TGTGCCAGCTCGCCCGGAGGGAGCTATGGCTACACCTTC
- | TRBJ2-7 | TRBV9 | few | CASSVAVVPYEQYF | TGTGCCAGCAGCGTAGCGGTGGTTCCCTACGAGCAGTACTTC
TRBD2 | TRBJ2-3 | TRBV30 | few | CAWSVAGGPDTQYF | TGTGCCTGGAGTGTTGCGGGAGGCCCAGATACGCAGTATTTT
- | TRBJ2-7 | TRBV27 | few | CASSLSRDTYEQYF | TGTGCCAGCAGTTTATCCCGGGACACCTACGAGCAGTACTTC
TRBD2 | TRBJ2-5 | TRBV11-1 | few | CASSPLAGRQETQYF | TGTGCCAGCAGCCCCCTAGCGGGAAGGCAAGAGACCCAGTACTTC
- | TRBJ2-7 | TRBV29-1 | - | CSVEGQSSYEQYF | TGCAGCGTTGAAGGACAGAGCTCCTACGAGCAGTACTTC
TRBD1 | TRBJ2-5 | TRBV14 | - | CASSLFYGTGQETQYF | TGTGCCAGCAGCCTCTTCTACGGGACAGGTCAAGAGACCCAGTACTTC
TRBD1 | TRBJ1-3 | TRBV19 | few | CATTWDSSGNTIYF | TGTGCCACCACCTGGGACAGCTCTGGAAACACCATATATTTT
- | TRBJ1-5 | TRBV5-1 | few | CASSATGPNQPQHF | TGCGCCAGCAGCGCTACAGGGCCCAATCAGCCCCAGCATTTT